This T cell receptor beta chain was captured by sequencing in a study of neoadjuvant anti-PD-1 for oral cavity cancer (dated by TCRdb to about 2021). Looking at the study overall: Three to four biweekly doses of nivolumab at 3 mg/kg were mostly administered to patients before curative-intent surgical resection. Patients without progression received a fourth nivolumab dose around day 43 and underwent definitive surgical resection on days 50-56. Under RECIST 1.1, a patient counted as a responder if showing complete response, partial response or stable disease, and as a non-responder if showing progression. There were 12 to 13 patients in the parent correlative cohort, and the response rate was around 30%.

The CDR3 has 16 amino acids, counting the end cysteine and phenylalanine. Just CDR3 DNA is preserved here, 48 bases in frame from base 1. Reading the germline V gene (reference sequence) gives CDR1 MNHEY and CDR2 SMNVEV. V and J are trimmed by 4 bases and 2 bases, and the gene matches miss 5 bases of the junction. This specimen's time point label, per the study, means: after neoadjuvant nivolumab, at surgical resection. None of the patients had received prior systemic or radiation treatment, and all were newly diagnosed with stage II-IVA oral cavity squamous cell carcinoma. Everyone in the cohort had locally advanced, HPV-negative oral cavity squamous cell carcinoma. Peripheral blood mononuclear cells were analyzed directly and were not maintained or expanded in culture. The samples were obtained from a longitudinal correlative study of a single-arm phase II trial testing neoadjuvant nivolumab in oral cavity squamous cell carcinoma. Subject-matched pre- and post-treatment PBMCs and tumors from three responders and three non-responders were subjected to genomic DNA-based TCRbeta sequencing. Peripheral blood mononuclear cells were collected before nivolumab treatment and again after treatment, at the time of surgery. The Maxwell RSC DNA from Cells kit was used to extract genomic DNA from PBMCs.

Worth noting for this clone: Its antigen is not yet known. Base qualities are not at hand, and no much larger clone is one base apart.

PBMC libraries used mostly approximately 450 ng of input genomic DNA for deep sequencing, with six replicates per sample. The immunoSEQ hsTCRbeta kit was used to prepare TCRbeta libraries according to the manufacturer's instructions. An Illumina NovaSeq 6000 S4 flow cell was used to sequence the final libraries, which had first been combined to 3 nM. The study's own analysis went as follows. The immunoSEQ Analyzer handled quality control and preprocessing of the raw data. The analysis was restricted to productive rearrangements, with each unique CDR3 amino acid sequence defining a clonotype. Repertoire clonality was estimated as the Gini-Simpson index, which was calculated using the R package tcR. Gini indices were compared with Student's t test, and associations with tumor size change were assessed by Pearson correlation. TCRdb carries this immuneACCESS record with in-frame sequences only. Its versions omit some clonotypes, under half of them owing to an unresolved V gene in the studies checked, with the rest unexplained. The DNA was the basis for D and trimming; V, J and clone size are from that table. For this sample the table gives several thousand clones, of which 64% were detected only once. 3.5% to 5% of the sample belongs to the ten largest clones.

Study-wide conclusions, independent of this receptor: After neoadjuvant nivolumab, significantly higher T cell clonality (Gini index) was found within PBMCs in non-responders than in responders. Only a few patients per response group were included in the TCR analyses, and the authors called for validation in larger cohorts. Higher pretreatment blood Treg/Th17 ratios correlated with higher pretreatment blood TCRbeta clonality and lower post-treatment tumor TCRbeta clonality.

The receptor was derived from a person aged 35 to 85 with oral cavity squamous cell carcinoma. The chain is made from TRBV27 and TRBJ2-5, with 12 bases matching TRBD2. The source was PBMCs, collected after nivolumab (anti-PD-1) treatment. The nucleotide sequence reads as follows: TGTGCCAGCAGTTCTCGACTAGCGGGGGCTCAAGAGACCCAGTACTTC. It translates as CASSSRLAGAQETQYF.